The TCR beta chain described here comes from a study of blood T cell repertoires in COVID-19. Study information: Samples came from the United States, Italy and Spain, spanning acute and convalescent COVID-19. PBMCs, B-cell-depleted T cells, or T cells were the source of the cDNA or gDNA that made up the material.

In the authors' methods: Reference gene primer amplification yielded estimated nucleated cell counts. This table comes from immunoSEQ multiplex PCR, and its TCRdb copy is limited to in-frame clones, with some not included. V, J and clone size are taken as reported in that table, and D and trimming were inferred from the DNA itself. The sample carries 220,000 or so clones, 82% recorded once. There are a few counts of this clone. CDR1 and CDR2 from the germline V gene are SGHNT and YENEEA. J lost 3 bases, V lost 7 bases, and 2 bases had no gene match. The CDR3 has 13 amino acids. The V gene is TRBV11-3, the J gene TRBJ2-1; 8 bases match TRBD2. The sequencing input was peripheral blood. The receptor's source is an elderly woman with acute or convalescent COVID-19. CDR3 in amino acids: CASTSGGYNEQFF. DNA of the CDR3: TGTGCCAGCACGAGCGGGGGCTACAATGAGCAGTTCTTC. The variable domain in full, completed from reference TRBV11-3 and TRBJ2-1, reads EAGVVQSPRYKIIEKKQPVAFWCNPISGHNTLYWYLQNLGQGPELLIRYENEEAVDDSQLPKDRFSAERLKGVDSTLKIQPAELGDSAVYLCASTSGGYNEQFFGPGTRLTVL.